This note documents a single T cell receptor (beta chain) sequence. This record comes from a study of blood T cell repertoires in COVID-19. Study-wide background: PBMCs, B-cell-depleted T cells, or T cells were the source of the cDNA or gDNA that made up the material.

As originally analysed: The authors estimated nucleated cell counts from reference gene primer amplification. Sequencing was performed with immunoSEQ multiplex PCR; in TCRdb, only in-frame clones are kept and a portion is missing. V and J calls and clone size are copied from that table; D and trimming were computed from the DNA. Of tens of thousands of clones listed, 80% to 90% are singletons. Trimming removed 3 bases from V and 7 bases from J; junction bases left unmatched: 12. This CDR3 is built from 15 residues. CDR1 and CDR2 (germline): SGHRS, YFSETQ. The chain joins TRBV5-1 to TRBJ1-2; TRBD1 aligns across 7 bases. This receptor was identified in a man between 35 and 55 years old with acute or convalescent COVID-19. The sequenced sample was peripheral blood. The CDR3 coding sequence is TGCGCCAGCAGCTCGGGTACGACAGGGAATAGTGGCTACACCTTC. It is translated as CASSSGTTGNSGYTF. Full variable domain (rest looked up from reference TRBV5-1 and TRBJ1-2): KAGVTQTPRYLIKTRGQQVTLSCSPISGHRSVSWYQQTPGQGLQFLFEYFSETQRNKGNFPGRFSGRQFSNSRSEMNVSTLELGDSALYLCASSSGTTGNSGYTFGSGTRLTVV.